This passage covers 10 T cell receptor beta chains from one sample sequenced in a study of T cells after yellow fever vaccination. TCRdb reanalysed the 5' RACE reads using MiXCR and keeps one entry per CDR3 protein. The sample yields roughly 180,000 distinct CDR3 sequences, approximately 6.2% seen once. Here the sequenced sample was CD4+ T cells sorted from PBMCs, taken on the day of the first yellow fever vaccination. The origin of the receptors is a man in his late teens or twenties who received the YFV17D yellow fever vaccine.

The gene calls are TRBV5-1 and TRBJ1-5, with TRBD1 as a possible D gene (6 bases). This CDR3 is 13 amino acids long. The germline CDR1 and CDR2 sequences are SGHRS and YFSETQ. Trimming removed 3 bases at V and 5 bases at J, with 9 bases between. In DNA form, the CDR3 reads TGCGCCAGCAGCTGGGGGCCTGATCAGCCCCAGCATTTT. Its protein is CASSWGPDQPQHF. Drawing the rest from reference TRBV5-1 and TRBJ1-5, the complete variable domain is KAGVTQTPRYLIKTRGQQVTLSCSPISGHRSVSWYQQTPGQGLQFLFEYFSETQRNKGNFPGRFSGRQFSNSRSEMNVSTLELGDSALYLCASSWGPDQPQHFGDGTRLSIL.

This clonotype was recorded at least ten times. J is TRBJ2-2 and V is TRBV3-1, with no clear D. In germline, CDR1 is LGHDT, CDR2 YNNKEL (reference sequence). V lost 1 base and J 6 bases, leaving 6 bases between the germline ends. CDR3 length: 13 residues. The CDR3 sequence is CASSQGGPGELFF. CDR3 in DNA: TGTGCCAGCAGCCAAGGAGGCCCCGGGGAGCTGTTTTTT.

The sample holds many counts of this clonotype. The chain couples TRBV18 to TRBJ1-1; D remains unclear. Between the trimmed V and J ends, which lost 3 bases and 1 base, there was a span of 6 bases. The CDR3 totals 13 residues. Germline assignment: CDR1 KGHSH and CDR2 LQKENI. CDR3: CASSPGENTEAFF. The CDR3 DNA follows: TGTGCCAGCTCACCCGGAGAGAACACTGAAGCTTTCTTT.

This clonotype was observed a few times. V is TRBV5-4 and J is TRBJ2-3; TRBD2 agrees at 16 bases. CDR1 and CDR2 from the germline V gene are SGHNT and YYREEE (reference sequence). CDR3 size: 18 residues. V trimming: 6 bases; J trimming: 2 bases; junction bases outside the gene matches: 9. This CDR3 reads CASTPRGLAGGATDTQYF. CDR3 nucleotides: TGTGCCAGCACCCCACGGGGACTAGCGGGGGGGGCCACAGATACGCAGTATTTT.

This clonotype was recorded many times. J is TRBJ2-7 and V is TRBV27; D uncertain. V dropped 2 bases and J dropped 0 bases, with 11 bases sitting between them. Germline CDR1 and CDR2: MNHEY and SMNVEV (reference sequence). CDR3 size: 15 residues. The CDR3 reads CASSLKPQSSYEQYF. The CDR3 DNA is TGTGCCAGCAGTTTAAAACCGCAAAGCTCCTACGAGCAGTACTTC.

This clonotype was seen many times. This chain links TRBV2 with TRBJ2-1, with TRBD2 matching 7 bases. J was trimmed by 3 bases and V by 11 bases; bases with no gene match: 7. CDR3 length equals 13 residues. Germline CDR1 SNHLY, CDR2 FYNNEI. CDR3 DNA sequence: TGTGCCTGTTCGGGACTACTCTACAATGAGCAGTTCTTC. Residues: CACSGLLYNEQFF.

This clonotype was observed many times. The CDR3 nucleotides read TGCGCCAGCAGCTTCGGCGGGGGGGCCCACAATGAGCAGTTCTTC. Encoded protein: CASSFGGGAHNEQFF. The chain recombines TRBV5-1 with TRBJ2-1, with 9 positions matching TRBD2. CDR1 is SGHRS and CDR2 is YFSETQ in the germline V gene. J was trimmed by 5 bases and V by 2 bases; bases with no gene match: 5. CDR3 size: 15 residues.

This clonotype was detected ten times or more. The chain combines TRBV5-1 with TRBJ2-3; D tentatively fits TRBD1 or TRBD2 (5 bases each). This CDR3 is built from 14 residues. Germline CDR1 SGHRS, CDR2 YFSETQ. Between the trimmed V and J ends, which lost 6 bases and 0 bases, there was a span of 11 bases. CDR3 sequence: CASNRGVSTDTQYF. CDR3 sequence (DNA): TGCGCCAGCAACCGGGGCGTCAGCACAGATACGCAGTATTTT.

This clonotype came up many times. The CDR3 region is CASSPRGQQSKETQYF. The CDR3 bases are TGTGCCAGCAGCCCGCGCGGACAGCAATCTAAAGAGACCCAGTACTTC. The chain uses TRBV5-4 and TRBJ2-5; D may be TRBD1 (6 bases). There are 16 residues in the CDR3. V was shortened by 4 bases and J by 3 bases, with 19 bases between the two germline ends. CDR1 and CDR2 from the germline V gene are SGHNT and YYREEE (reference sequence).

This clonotype was recorded many times. The chain has TRBV6-2 or TRBV6-3 and TRBJ2-7; D unresolved. V lost 5 bases and J 7 bases, leaving 9 bases between the germline ends. This CDR3 comprises 11 residues. CDR1 and CDR2 (germline): MNHEY, SVGEGT. CDR3 DNA: TGTGCCAGCAGTAAGCAGAGAGAGCAGTACTTC. Protein: CASSKQREQYF.